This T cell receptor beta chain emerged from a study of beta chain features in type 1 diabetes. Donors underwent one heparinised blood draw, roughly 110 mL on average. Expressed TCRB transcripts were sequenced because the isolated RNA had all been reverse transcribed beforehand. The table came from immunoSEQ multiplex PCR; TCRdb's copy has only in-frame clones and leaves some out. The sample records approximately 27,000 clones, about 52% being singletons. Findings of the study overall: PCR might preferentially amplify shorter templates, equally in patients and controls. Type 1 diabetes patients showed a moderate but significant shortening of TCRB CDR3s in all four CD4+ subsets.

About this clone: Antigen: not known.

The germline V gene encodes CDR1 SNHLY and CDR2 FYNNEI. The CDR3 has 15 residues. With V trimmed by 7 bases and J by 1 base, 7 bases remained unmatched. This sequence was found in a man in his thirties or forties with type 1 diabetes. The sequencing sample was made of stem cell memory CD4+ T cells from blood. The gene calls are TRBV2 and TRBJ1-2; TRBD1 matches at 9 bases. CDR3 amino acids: CASTWGTGSNYGYTF. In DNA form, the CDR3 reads TGTGCCAGCACCTGGGGGACAGGGAGTAACTATGGCTACACCTTC.